Shown below are 25 T cell receptor beta chains from a single sample sequenced in a study of early T cells in non-severe SARS-CoV-2 infection. TCRdb re-called the 5' RACE reads with MiXCR, one entry per CDR3 protein. The table includes around 70,000 distinct CDR3 sequences, roughly 10% detected once. Sequencing input: whole blood. The receptors were sampled from an adult who was a healthcare worker with PCR-confirmed SARS-CoV-2 infection or an uninfected control (not recorded which).

The V call is TRBV11-3, the J call TRBJ2-1; D is possibly TRBD2 (5 bases). CDR1 is SGHNT, CDR2 YENEEA, per germline. V shed 3 bases and J shed 4 bases, with 16 bases lying between them. The CDR3 length is 16 residues. The CDR3 DNA follows: TGTGCCAGCAGCTTTCGTTCCGGGGAAGGGTACAATGAGCAGTTCTTC. Translation: CASSFRSGEGYNEQFF.

This clonotype was found many times. This chain links TRBV4-3 with TRBJ1-2; maybe TRBD1 (6 bases). V was cut by 4 bases and J by 5 bases, with 17 bases left in between. The CDR3 contains 15 residues. Germline-derived CDR1 and CDR2 are LGHNA and YSLEER. CDR3: CASSPKTTGYYGYTF. CDR3 nucleotide sequence: TGCGCCAGCAGCCCCAAGACGACAGGATATTATGGCTACACCTTC.

This clonotype showed up just a few times. The CDR3 coding sequence is TGTGCCAGCAGCTTCGGCGGGCGCCGAGGCGGGGAGCTGTTTTTT. It yields the protein CASSFGGRRGGELFF. The chain uses TRBV7-8 and TRBJ2-2; TRBD2 is a possible D gene (5 bases). With 3 bases removed from V and 7 bases from J, the gap between germline ends came to 15 bases. The germline V gene encodes CDR1 SGHVS and CDR2 FQNEAQ. This CDR3 spans 15 amino acids.

This clonotype has only a few counts. The chain employs TRBV20-1 and TRBJ2-3, with 8 nucleotides matching TRBD2. V gave up 2 bases and J gave up 0 bases; unmatched junction bases: 4. The CDR3 contains 15 residues. Germline V gives CDR1 DFQATT, CDR2 SNEGSKA (reference sequence). The CDR3 DNA follows: TGCAGTGCTAGATCTCCGGGAGGGAGCACAGATACGCAGTATTTT. Translating it yields CSARSPGGSTDTQYF.

The chain is built from TRBV28 and TRBJ2-3; either TRBD1 or TRBD2 may fit D (6 bases each). CDR1 and CDR2 from the germline V gene are MDHEN and SYDVKM. V lost 6 bases and J lost 5, with 12 bases in between. This CDR3 is 13 amino acids long. The DNA for the CDR3 is TGTGCCAGCAGCTCCGGGGGACAAGATACGCAGTATTTT. Protein sequence: CASSSGGQDTQYF.

This clonotype occurred a few times. The chain combines TRBV27 with TRBJ2-2; perhaps D is TRBD1 or TRBD2 (5 bases each). In germline, CDR1 is MNHEY, CDR2 SMNVEV (reference sequence). With 6 bases removed from V and 1 base from J, the gap between germline ends came to 18 bases. The CDR3 length is 17 residues. The CDR3 nucleotides are TGTGCCAGCAGCGTATGGACGGGACGGATGAACACCGGGGAGCTGTTTTTT. Protein sequence: CASSVWTGRMNTGELFF.

This clonotype has just a few counts. CDR3 protein: CASSEAGGPMVDTQYF. The CDR3 nucleotides read TGCGCCAGCAGCGAGGCGGGAGGGCCCATGGTAGATACGCAGTATTTT. The chain links TRBV5-1 to TRBJ2-3; TRBD2 agrees at 9 bases. CDR1 and CDR2 from the germline V gene are SGHRS and YFSETQ. This CDR3 is 16 amino acids long. Unmatched junction bases numbered 11, after V lost 4 bases and J lost 5 bases.

This clonotype showed up just a few times. The chain joins TRBV3-1 to TRBJ2-7; a possible D gene is TRBD1 (5 bases). This CDR3 has 15 residues. The V end lost 1 base, the J end lost 2 bases, and 12 bases lay between the germline ends. Germline V gene lookup returns CDR1 LGHDT and CDR2 YNNKEL (reference sequence). For the CDR3, the DNA is TGTGCCAGCAGCCAAGGGCAGGGAAGGACCTACGAGCAGTACTTC. Translated, it gives CASSQGQGRTYEQYF.

The sample holds a few counts of this clonotype. The chain uses TRBV20-1 and TRBJ2-7, with 9 bases aligning to TRBD1. V lost 7 bases to trimming and J lost 3 bases; unmatched junction nucleotides: 4. CDR3 length: 12 amino acids. Germline CDR1 reads DFQATT; CDR2 reads SNEGSKA (reference sequence). The CDR3 nucleotides are TGCAGTGGCCGGGACAGGGTCTACGAGCAGTACTTC. Translation: CSGRDRVYEQYF.

The chain carries TRBV7-9 and TRBJ1-3; D uncertain. CDR3 length equals 13 residues. CDR1 and CDR2 (germline): SEHNR, FQNEAQ (reference sequence). V lost 4 bases, J lost 4 bases, and 8 bases lay in between. DNA for the CDR3: TGTGCCAGCAGCTCCGCCGCCGGAAACACCATATATTTT. This encodes CASSSAAGNTIYF.

This clonotype was observed a handful of times. This chain connects TRBV6-5 to TRBJ2-3; the D gene is possibly TRBD1 (6 bases). V lost 8 bases to trimming and J lost 10 bases, with 10 bases between them. Germline CDR1 MNHEY, CDR2 SVGAGI. The CDR3 consists of 10 residues. The CDR3 loop reads CASGAGAQYF. For the CDR3, the DNA is TGTGCCAGCGGCGCAGGGGCGCAGTATTTT.

For this clonotype: One base away lies a much larger clone, so this may be a sequencing read error. The chain combines TRBV20-1 with TRBJ2-2; D could derive from TRBD1 or TRBD2 (5 bases each). The CDR3 has 14 amino acids. CDR1 and CDR2 from the germline V gene are DFQATT and SNEGSKA (reference sequence). CDR3 bases: TGCAGTGTGACTCGGGACCGTAGCACCGGGGAGCTGATTTTT. Its translation: CSVTRDRSTGELIF.

This clonotype has at least ten counts. This chain joins TRBV11-2 and TRBJ1-2, with D maybe TRBD1 (5 bases). Germline assignment: CDR1 SGHAT and CDR2 FQNNGV. Trimming took 5 bases from V and 0 from J, leaving 13 bases between them. This CDR3 comprises 15 residues. CDR3: CASSLAQVANYGYTF. For the CDR3, the DNA is TGTGCCAGCAGCCTGGCACAGGTAGCTAACTATGGCTACACCTTC.

V gene TRBV2 combines with J gene TRBJ2-7; no clear D. CDR1 is SNHLY, CDR2 FYNNEI, per germline. The length of the CDR3 is 12 residues. Trimming cost V 6 bases and J 6 bases, with 12 bases left between them. CDR3 coding DNA: TGTGCCAGCAGAAGGACCCATCTCGAGCAGTACTTC. Translation gives CASRRTHLEQYF.

This clonotype was found a few times. The genes are TRBV10-1 and TRBJ2-2, with TRBD2 as a possible D gene (6 bases). CDR1 and CDR2 from the germline V gene are WNHNN and SYGVQD (reference sequence). This CDR3 is 16 amino acids long. Trimming took off 6 bases at V and 4 bases at J, with 18 bases between the two ends. The CDR3 sequence: CASRSPGGTPTGELFF. CDR3 in DNA: TGCGCCAGCAGAAGCCCAGGCGGGACGCCCACCGGGGAGCTGTTTTTT.

This clonotype was recorded many times. V usage is TRBV6-6 and J usage is TRBJ1-6; no clear D. Germline-derived CDR1 and CDR2 are MNHNY and SVGAGI (reference sequence). Trimming stripped 10 bases from V and 8 bases from J, with 9 bases between. The CDR3 length is 11 residues. CDR3 region: CATLQDSPLHF. The CDR3 DNA sequence: TGTGCCACCCTCCAAGATTCACCCCTCCACTTT.

The gene calls are TRBV12-3 or TRBV12-4 and TRBJ2-2, with D maybe TRBD2 (6 bases). Trimming left V 8 bases short and J 0 bases short, with 10 bases between. This CDR3 region has 14 residues. In nucleotides, the CDR3 is TGTGCCAGCGGGACGGGGGCGAACACCGGGGAGCTGTTTTTT. Translating it yields CASGTGANTGELFF.

This clonotype was seen more than once but under ten times. The genes are TRBV7-2 and TRBJ1-1; D uncertain. Per the germline V gene, CDR1 is SGHTA and CDR2 is FQGNSA. Between the trimmed V and J ends, which lost 5 bases and 6 bases, there was a span of 10 bases. This CDR3 is built from 12 residues. CDR3 sequence: CASSTGGPEAFF. Here the CDR3 DNA reads TGTGCCAGCAGCACCGGAGGTCCTGAAGCTTTCTTT.

The chain links TRBV18 to TRBJ2-3, with D unclear. Trimming pared 2 bases from V and 2 bases from J, leaving 11 bases between. The V gene's germline CDR1 is KGHSH and CDR2 LQKENI. This CDR3 comprises 15 residues. The CDR3 sequence is CASSPVGQATDTQYF. The CDR3 DNA is TGTGCCAGCTCACCAGTAGGGCAGGCCACAGATACGCAGTATTTT.

This chain links TRBV11-2 with TRBJ2-5; 9 bases line up with TRBD2. The V segment lost 5 bases and the J segment 5 bases; nucleotides outside the gene matches: 9. The CDR3 contains 15 residues. From germline, CDR1 is SGHAT and CDR2 FQNNGV. CDR3 in amino acids: CASSPPLAGAETQYF. For the CDR3, the DNA is TGTGCCAGCAGCCCACCTTTAGCGGGAGCGGAGACCCAGTACTTC.

This clonotype was recorded many times. The V and J genes are TRBV12-3 or TRBV12-4 and TRBJ1-2; TRBD1 matches 8 bases. Trimming at V came to 4 bases and at J to 4 bases, leaving 5 bases not matched to a gene. The CDR3 has 14 residues. This CDR3 reads CASSSYRGIYGYTF. The CDR3 coding sequence is TGTGCCAGCAGTTCCTACAGGGGGATCTATGGCTACACCTTC.

The CDR3 region is CASSLGGLSGRASARTDTQYF. The DNA of the CDR3 is TGTGCCAGCAGCTTAGGGGGACTCAGCGGGAGGGCCTCAGCCCGCACAGATACGCAGTATTTT. This chain joins TRBV7-8 and TRBJ2-3; 10 nucleotides match TRBD2. Germline assignment: CDR1 SGHVS and CDR2 FQNEAQ. After removal of 1 base from V and 1 base from J, the junction contained 17 bases not matched to a gene. CDR3 length: 21 amino acids.

The CDR3, as DNA: TGCAGTGCTTCCGGGACTAGCGGCAACCAAGAGACCCAGTACTTC. This encodes CSASGTSGNQETQYF. The chain is built from TRBV20-1 and TRBJ2-5; 11 bases fit TRBD2. Germline V CDR1 and CDR2: DFQATT, SNEGSKA (reference sequence). The CDR3 extends over 15 amino acids. The J segment lost 0 bases and the V segment lost 5 bases, leaving 5 bases of the junction unmatched.

In its sample, this clonotype was seen a few times. J is TRBJ2-7 and V is TRBV5-6, with D uncertain. This CDR3 comprises 11 residues. In germline, CDR1 is SGHDT, CDR2 YYEEEE. Trimming removed 7 bases from V and 5 bases from J, with 10 bases in between. In DNA form, the CDR3 reads TGTGCCAGCCAAGCGAGCCACGAGCAGTACTTC. Its translation: CASQASHEQYF.

This clonotype was seen repeatedly, ten times or more. The chain recombines TRBV11-2 with TRBJ2-6, with 11 bases fitting TRBD2. V shed 5 bases, J shed 2 bases, and the junction held 8 bases outside the gene matches. Germline CDR1 is SGHAT and CDR2 is FQNNGV. This CDR3 is 18 amino acids long. This CDR3 reads CASSVTSGRATGANVLTF. The CDR3 bases are TGTGCCAGCAGCGTTACTAGCGGGAGAGCGACTGGGGCCAACGTCCTGACTTTC.